The 16 T cell receptor beta chains listed next were all sequenced from one sample in a study of vaccination and CD4 T cells after COVID-19. Treatment: roughly 10-day PBMC culture with coronavirus spike peptide pools or control peptides (ViraFEST assay). CD4+ T cells of the unexposed donor were collected before the COVID-19 pandemic (2011-2018). Cultured CD4+ T cell DNA underwent sequencing with the Oncomine TCR Beta short-read assay. TCRdb fed the PCR reads into MiXCR, producing one record per CDR3 protein. The sample shows fewer than 9,000 distinct CDR3 sequences, roughly two fifths of them seen only once. Antigen specificity for these receptors is unknown. Sequencing was done on a sample of CD4+ T cells from blood, cultured in vitro. These receptor sequences come from a human donor in good health.

The chain joins TRBV29-1 to TRBJ1-2; D ambiguous. Germline lookup yields CDR1 SQVTM and CDR2 ANQGSEA. The CDR3 contains 15 residues. V was pared by 0 bases and J by 8 bases, with 19 bases between. The CDR3 bases are TGCAGCGTTGAAGAACGCCGGGCAATGGCTTCGGGCTACACCTTC. Its protein product is CSVEERRAMASGYTF.

This clonotype has more than one count but fewer than ten. This chain connects TRBV24-1 to TRBJ1-1; D remains unclear. Looked up from germline, CDR1 is KGHDR and CDR2 is SFDVKD. Trimming stripped 9 bases from V and 3 bases from J, with 13 bases between. The CDR3 has 13 amino acids. CDR3 DNA: TGTGCCACCCCCCCGGGGTTCTACACTGAAGCTTTCTTT. This gives the protein CATPPGFYTEAFF.

Sample share makes this clonotype medium-sized. The chain recombines TRBV20-1 with TRBJ2-4, with TRBD2 matching 13 bases. The CDR3 contains 16 residues. The ends lost 1 base at V and 8 bases at J; junction bases unmatched: 8. Germline lookup yields CDR1 DFQATT and CDR2 SNEGSKA (reference sequence). The CDR3 DNA reads as TGCAGTGCTAGAGGCCTGACTAGCGGGGGGTCTGACATTCAGTACTTC. Its translation: CSARGLTSGGSDIQYF.

The CDR3 DNA is TGCAGTGCTCGCAAGAGCGGAGATACGCAGTATTTT. This gives the protein CSARKSGDTQYF. V usage is TRBV20-1 and J usage is TRBJ2-3; D is perhaps TRBD2 (5 bases). Germline CDR1 is DFQATT and CDR2 is SNEGSKA (reference sequence). The V end was cut by 5 bases, the J end by 5 bases, with 11 bases between. The CDR3 runs to 12 residues.

This chain links TRBV20-1 with TRBJ1-6, with 8 bases fitting TRBD1. This CDR3 comprises 12 residues. Losses at the gene ends were 5 bases for V and 9 bases for J; bases not matched to a gene: 3. Per germline, CDR1 DFQATT and CDR2 SNEGSKA (reference sequence). The CDR3 DNA reads as TGCAGTGCTCAGGGGGCGAGTTCACCCCTCCACTTT. This sequence encodes CSAQGASSPLHF.

Relative to its sample, this clonotype is medium-sized. The chain employs TRBV27 and TRBJ2-5; 14 positions agree with TRBD2. There are 18 residues in the CDR3. V shed 2 bases, J shed 1 base, and the junction held 6 bases outside the gene matches. CDR1 and CDR2 (germline): MNHEY, SMNVEV (reference sequence). The CDR3 region is CASSLGLGTSGGQETQYF. The CDR3 coding sequence is TGTGCCAGCAGTTTAGGTCTGGGGACTAGCGGGGGCCAAGAGACCCAGTACTTC.

This clonotype was counted only a few times. The chain employs TRBV11-2 and TRBJ1-2; D may be TRBD1 (5 bases). The CDR3 contains 13 residues. CDR1 and CDR2 from the germline V gene are SGHAT and FQNNGV. The ends were cut back, 5 bases at V and 3 bases at J, with 10 bases in the middle. The CDR3, as DNA: TGTGCCAGCAGCCCCGGGGGTTACTATGGCTACACCTTC. The encoded protein is CASSPGGYYGYTF.

This clonotype is termed medium-sized. The V call is TRBV27, the J call TRBJ1-1; D possibly corresponds to TRBD1 (6 bases). The CDR3 runs 13 residues. From germline, CDR1 is MNHEY and CDR2 SMNVEV (reference sequence). V lost 2 bases, J lost 5 bases, and 9 bases lay in between. CDR3 amino acids: CASSLQGLTEAFF. The DNA for the CDR3 is TGTGCCAGCAGTTTACAGGGGTTAACTGAAGCTTTCTTT.

This clonotype occurred a few times. This chain uses TRBV20-1 with TRBJ2-1; 12 bases map to TRBD2. The trim removed 3 bases at V and 3 bases at J, leaving 3 bases unmatched. The CDR3 totals 15 residues. The germline V gene has CDR1 DFQATT and CDR2 SNEGSKA (reference sequence). The CDR3 loop is CSARELAGGYNEQFF. CDR3 coding DNA: TGCAGTGCTAGGGAACTAGCGGGGGGCTACAATGAGCAGTTCTTC.

CDR3 in DNA: TGTGCCAGCAGCTTAGAAATTAGCAATCAGCCCCAGCATTTT. This codes for CASSLEISNQPQHF. The gene calls are TRBV7-8 and TRBJ1-5; D unclear. The germline CDR1 and CDR2 sequences are SGHVS and FQNEAQ. Trimming shortened V by 1 base and J by 0 bases, and 4 bases separated the two germline ends. The CDR3 has 14 amino acids.

This clonotype was seen more than once but under ten times. The V call is TRBV19, the J call TRBJ1-2, with D maybe TRBD1 (6 bases). The CDR3 runs to 12 residues. Germline V gene lookup returns CDR1 LNHDA and CDR2 SQIVND (reference sequence). The V end was cut by 6 bases, the J end by 8 bases, with 13 bases between. CDR3: CASSLQGGGYTF. The CDR3 DNA follows: TGTGCCAGTAGCCTACAGGGAGGAGGCTACACCTTC.

This rearrangement joins TRBV5-1 to TRBJ2-3, with TRBD2 matching 9 bases. The J segment lost 5 bases and the V segment lost 1 base, leaving 11 bases of the junction unmatched. Per germline, CDR1 SGHRS and CDR2 YFSETQ. The CDR3 has 17 amino acids. CDR3 DNA: TGCGCCAGCAGCTTGCCCGGTGGGCGGGGGGGCATAGATACGCAGTATTTT. Translating it yields CASSLPGGRGGIDTQYF.

The chain couples TRBV19 to TRBJ1-6; D is uncertain. Germline V CDR1 and CDR2: LNHDA, SQIVND (reference sequence). V lost 6 bases and J lost 10, with 13 bases in between. This CDR3 is built from 13 residues. CDR3 nucleotide sequence: TGTGCCAGTAGAGGGCCTCCGGGATCACCCCTCCACTTT. Amino acid sequence: CASRGPPGSPLHF. Full variable domain (outside the CDR3, taken from reference TRBV19 and TRBJ1-6): DGGITQSPKYLFRKEGQNVTLSCEQNLNHDAMYWYRQDPGQGLRLIYYSQIVNDFQKGDIAEGYSVSREKKESFPLTVTSAQKNPTAFYLCASRGPPGSPLHFGNGTRLTVT.

This clonotype was observed a few times. The chain has TRBV7-9 and TRBJ2-3; D is possibly TRBD2 (5 bases). This CDR3 has 15 amino acids. Germline V lookup: CDR1 SEHNR, CDR2 FQNEAQ (reference sequence). V was cut by 2 bases and J by 4 bases, with 13 bases left in between. The CDR3 sequence is CASSLLTRRADTQYF. CDR3 nucleotides: TGTGCCAGCAGCTTATTGACGCGGCGGGCAGATACGCAGTATTTT. Full variable domain (rest looked up from reference TRBV7-9 and TRBJ2-3): DTGVSQNPRHKITKRGQNVTFRCDPISEHNRLYWYRQTLGQGPEFLTYFQNEAQLEKSRLLSDRFSAERPKGSFSTLEIQRTEQGDSAMYLCASSLLTRRADTQYFGPGTRLTVL.

This clonotype is classed as medium-sized. The chain links TRBV20-1 to TRBJ1-1; D is uncertain. The germline V gene has CDR1 DFQATT and CDR2 SNEGSKA (reference sequence). Trimming took 3 bases from V and 2 from J, leaving 7 bases between them. The CDR3 extends over 12 amino acids. The CDR3 coding sequence is TGCAGTGCTAGTAACGGTAACACTGAAGCTTTCTTT. Translation: CSASNGNTEAFF.

In this sample, this clonotype is medium-sized. This chain links TRBV6-1 with TRBJ1-2, with a tentative D call TRBD1 (5 bases). CDR1 MNHNS and CDR2 SASEGT come from the germline V gene. V was pared by 2 bases and J by 7 bases, with 8 bases between. The CDR3 covers 12 residues. CDR3 in DNA: TGTGCCAGCAGTGAATCGGGGGGTGGCTACACCTTC. This translates into CASSESGGGYTF.